Following are 8 T cell receptor beta chains from one sample sequenced in a study of OX40 agonist ivuxolimab in advanced cancers. Sequencing was performed with immunoSEQ multiplex PCR; in TCRdb, only in-frame clones are kept and a portion is missing. Among fewer than 55,000 clones listed, 80% to 90% were seen once. Sample: CD4+ or CD8+ T cells sorted from blood, taken in a trial of the OX40 agonist ivuxolimab. The source of these receptors is an adult with an advanced solid tumor such as melanoma, head and neck, liver or kidney cancer.

The chain employs TRBV7-9 and TRBJ2-3; TRBD2 agrees at 15 bases. Trimming cost V 5 bases and J 3 bases; bases outside gene matches: 6. This CDR3 has 17 amino acids. CDR1 and CDR2 (germline): SEHNR, FQNEAQ (reference sequence). This CDR3 is CASSTGLAGGPTDTQYF. CDR3 sequence (DNA): TGTGCCAGCAGCACCGGACTAGCGGGAGGGCCAACAGATACGCAGTATTTT.

The chain has TRBV28 and TRBJ1-1; D is unclear. Trimming shortened V by 6 bases and J by 12 bases, and 14 bases separated the two germline ends. CDR3 length: 11 amino acids. Per the germline V gene, CDR1 is MDHEN and CDR2 is SYDVKM. CDR3 loop: CASRQNSVPFF. CDR3 nucleotides: TGTGCCAGCAGACAAAACTCTGTCCCTTTCTTT.

The chain has TRBV7-2 and TRBJ2-3, with a tentative D call TRBD1 (6 bases). The CDR3 is 15 residues long. The germline V gene encodes CDR1 SGHTA and CDR2 FQGNSA. With 5 bases removed from V and 2 bases from J, the gap between germline ends came to 14 bases. The CDR3 region is CASSRNRAATDTQYF. CDR3 DNA sequence: TGTGCCAGCAGCCGCAACAGGGCCGCCACAGATACGCAGTATTTT.

This chain joins TRBV6-5 and TRBJ1-2, with D perhaps matching TRBD1 (5 bases). The V gene lost 0 bases and the J gene lost 6 bases, with 17 bases spanning the gap. CDR1 MNHEY and CDR2 SVGAGI come from the germline V gene. The CDR3 loop spans 16 amino acids. CDR3 in amino acids: CASSYSRGLTRNGYTF. In nucleotides, the CDR3 is TGTGCCAGCAGTTACTCCCGGGGCCTAACGCGAAATGGCTACACCTTC.

This chain links TRBV28 with TRBJ1-4, with TRBD1 identical over 7 bases. This CDR3 is built from 16 residues. Germline CDR1 and CDR2: MDHEN and SYDVKM. V was clipped by 2 bases and J by 3 bases; unmatched bases: 6. In nucleotides, the CDR3 is TGTGCCAGCAGTTTACCCCGGCAGGGGGCTAATGAAAAACTGTTTTTT. Residues: CASSLPRQGANEKLFF. The complete variable domain, with remaining parts taken from reference TRBV28 and TRBJ1-4, reads DVKVTQSSRYLVKRTGEKVFLECVQDMDHENMFWYRQDPGLGLRLIYFSYDVKMKEKGDIPEGYSVSREKKERFSLILESASTNQTSMYLCASSLPRQGANEKLFFGSGTQLSVL.

This chain connects TRBV9 to TRBJ2-7; perhaps TRBD2 as D (6 bases). The germline V gene has CDR1 SGDLS and CDR2 YYNGEE. The CDR3 is made up of 15 amino acids. V lost 2 bases and J 1 base, leaving 13 bases between the germline ends. CDR3 DNA: TGTGCCAGCAGCGTTGGACCTAGCGCTTCCTACGAGCAGTACTTC. Translation gives CASSVGPSASYEQYF.

The chain uses TRBV2 and TRBJ2-7; D is ambiguous. The germline V gene has CDR1 SNHLY and CDR2 FYNNEI. The length of the CDR3 is 13 residues. V dropped 2 bases and J dropped 10 bases, with 15 bases sitting between them. This CDR3 is CASSERQQSRQYV. CDR3 nucleotide sequence: TGTGCCAGCAGTGAACGCCAGCAGAGTAGACAGTACGTC.

The rearrangement links TRBV6-4 to TRBJ1-1; no clear D. Germline CDR1 MRHNA, CDR2 SNTAGT. The CDR3 has 14 residues. The ends were cut back, 5 bases at V and 3 bases at J, with 13 bases in the middle. Here the CDR3 reads CASSSRGKDTEAFF. The CDR3 nucleotides are TGTGCCAGCAGTTCAAGAGGGAAGGACACTGAAGCTTTCTTT.